The clone carrying this T cell receptor (beta chain) was found a few times. Its target is not known. These data are taken from a study of T cell repertoires in cytomegalovirus infection. Study details: HLA-C-restricted CMV epitopes, recently identified, and well-studied HLA-B-restricted ones were used by the study. CMV infection plus the matching HLA type was flagged by public TCR beta signatures.

The length of the CDR3 is 16 residues. V was clipped by 2 bases and J by 0 bases; unmatched bases: 4. Germline lookup yields CDR1 SGHDT and CDR2 YYEEEE. TCRdb reanalysed the reads using MiXCR and keeps one entry per CDR3 protein. The data contain about a million distinct CDR3 sequences, 30% to 40% of them seen just once; the ten biggest clones take up roughly 13%. Findings of the study overall: Totalled public TCR beta family frequency picked out people who carried CMV plus the relevant HLA. The study found HLA-C-restricted CMV-specific TCR beta clonotypes dominating the ex vivo response.

The sample consisted of cultured CD8+ T cells from PBMCs, taken from culture after CMV antigen stimulation. The V gene is TRBV5-6, the J gene TRBJ2-7; TRBD2 aligns across 11 bases. The clonotype originates from a human donor in good health (CMV status not recorded). Some clones in this sample may be carry-over from other donors' samples. CDR3 sequence: CASSFGTSGLSYEQYV. The CDR3 DNA sequence: TGTGCCAGCAGCTTTGGGACTAGCGGACTCTCCTACGAGCAGTACGTC.